Below, 18 T cell receptor beta chains from the same sample are listed, as sequenced in a study of shared clonotypes between healthy human individuals (TCRdb year 2020). The library was obtained by the immunoSEQ multiplex PCR assay. TCRdb stores this immuneACCESS table with in-frame sequences only. Part of the clones is absent; in the studies checked, under half of the shortfall reflects unresolved V genes, and no reason is known for the rest. The sample contains about a million clones, about 80% of them found a single time. About 1.5% of the sample goes to the ten largest clones. The sequencing input was memory CD4+ T cells sorted from blood. Sample cell subset or site, as interpreted from the label and publication: CD45RA-negative fraction. The receptors here all came from a young man in good health.

This chain connects TRBV11-2 to TRBJ2-7; a possible D gene is TRBD2 (6 bases). The CDR3 has 13 amino acids. Germline assignment: CDR1 SGHAT and CDR2 FQNNGV. The V end lost 5 bases, the J end lost 3 bases, and 11 bases lay between the germline ends. The CDR3 here is CASSRTILYEQYF. CDR3 DNA: TGTGCCAGCAGCCGGACTATTCTCTACGAGCAGTACTTC.

The chain couples TRBV10-3 to TRBJ2-1; the match to TRBD2 covers 8 bases. This CDR3 comprises 17 residues. Losses at the gene ends were 0 bases for V and 9 bases for J; bases not matched to a gene: 13. Germline V gives CDR1 ENHRY, CDR2 SYGVKD. The chain's CDR3 is CAISESREATKGGEQFF. In nucleotides, the CDR3 is TGTGCCATCAGTGAGTCGCGGGAGGCCACAAAGGGGGGTGAGCAGTTCTTC.

Here the CDR3 reads CVAQGSSGNTIYF. The CDR3 DNA follows: TGTGTGGCCCAGGGGAGCTCTGGAAACACCATATATTTT. This chain links TRBV28 with TRBJ1-3; the D gene is possibly TRBD1 (6 bases). The CDR3 sequence is 13 residues long. Germline values: CDR1 MDHEN, CDR2 SYDVKM.

V gene TRBV30 combines with J gene TRBJ1-2, with 12 bases identical to TRBD1. The V gene's germline CDR1 is GTSNPN and CDR2 SVGIG (reference sequence). The CDR3 has 13 residues. Losses at the gene ends were 5 bases for V and 8 bases for J; bases not matched to a gene: 6. The CDR3 DNA sequence: TGTGCCTGGGCGGGACAGGGGGCTGGGGGCTACACCTTC. Translating gives CAWAGQGAGGYTF. The full variable domain, with the rest looked up from reference TRBV30 and TRBJ1-2, is SQTIHQWPATLVQPVGSPLSLECTVEGTSNPNLYWYRQAAGRGLQLLFYSVGIGQISSEVPQNLSASRPQDRQFILSSKKLLLSDSGFYLCAWAGQGAGGYTFGSGTRLTVV.

The rearrangement uses TRBV19 and TRBJ1-1, with TRBD1 identical over 8 bases. J lost 6 bases, V lost 3 bases, and 6 bases had no gene match. Germline loops: CDR1 LNHDA, CDR2 SQIVND (reference sequence). The CDR3 is made up of 14 amino acids. CDR3 residues: CASSIRTGTAEAFF. The CDR3 region has the DNA TGTGCCAGTAGTATCCGGACAGGGACCGCTGAAGCTTTCTTT.

V usage is TRBV5-1 and J usage is TRBJ1-1; the D gene is possibly TRBD1 (5 bases). The germline V gene has CDR1 SGHRS and CDR2 YFSETQ. The CDR3 totals 14 residues. V lost 1 base to trimming and J lost 7 bases, with 14 bases between them. DNA for the CDR3: TGCGCCAGCAGCTTGAGGGGACTGACTGATGAAGCTTTCTTT. Amino acids: CASSLRGLTDEAFF. The variable domain in full, completed from reference TRBV5-1 and TRBJ1-1, reads KAGVTQTPRYLIKTRGQQVTLSCSPISGHRSVSWYQQTPGQGLQFLFEYFSETQRNKGNFPGRFSGRQFSNSRSEMNVSTLELGDSALYLCASSLRGLTDEAFFGQGTRLTVV.

The chain joins TRBV2 to TRBJ2-7; D is unresolved. This CDR3 comprises 13 residues. V shed 5 bases and J shed 7 bases, with 15 bases lying between them. CDR1 is SNHLY, CDR2 FYNNEI, per germline. The CDR3 protein is CASSPGRLGEQYF. The DNA for the CDR3 is TGTGCCAGCAGTCCCGGACGGCTTGGGGAGCAGTACTTC.

The rearrangement joins TRBV2 to TRBJ2-2; 8 bases are shared with TRBD1. J gave up 4 bases and V 9 bases, and 7 bases lay outside the gene matches. The CDR3 is 14 residues long. CDR1 and CDR2 from the germline V gene are SNHLY and FYNNEI. DNA for the CDR3: TGTGCCAGTTGGGGCAGGGGGCGCACCGGGGAGCTGTTTTTT. It codes for CASWGRGRTGELFF.

The chain uses TRBV5-1 and TRBJ1-2, with 7 nucleotides matching TRBD1. The CDR3 is 14 residues long. V gave up 6 bases and J gave up 4 bases; unmatched junction bases: 9. Germline CDR1 and CDR2: SGHRS and YFSETQ. CDR3 DNA: TGCGCCAGCACCGTTAACAGGGGTTCCTATGGCTACACCTTC. Its protein product is CASTVNRGSYGYTF.

The genes are TRBV6-1 and TRBJ1-4, with D unresolved. The V and J ends lost 3 bases and 6 bases respectively, with 8 bases between them. This CDR3 has 13 amino acids. The germline CDR1 and CDR2 sequences are MNHNS and SASEGT. In DNA, the CDR3 is TGTGCCAGCAGTGACAGGTGGCATGAAAAACTGTTTTTT. This gives the protein CASSDRWHEKLFF.

This rearrangement joins TRBV6-1 to TRBJ1-2; D remains ambiguous. There are 11 residues in the CDR3. Between the trimmed V and J ends, which lost 0 bases and 8 bases, there was a span of 4 bases. The germline gives CDR1 MNHNS, CDR2 SASEGT. CDR3 amino acids: CASSEAGGYTF. The DNA of the CDR3 is TGTGCCAGCAGTGAAGCGGGGGGCTACACCTTC.

V is TRBV4-3 and J is TRBJ2-7, with D tentatively TRBD1 (5 bases). Trimming removed 10 bases from V and 3 bases from J, with 10 bases in between. The CDR3 is 11 amino acids. Per the germline V gene, CDR1 is LGHNA and CDR2 is YSLEER. This chain's CDR3 is CAISTDYEQYF. CDR3 in DNA: TGCGCCATCTCGACAGACTACGAGCAGTACTTC.

The rearrangement links TRBV7-8 to TRBJ1-5, with D maybe TRBD1 (5 bases). In germline, CDR1 is SGHVS, CDR2 FQNEAQ. This CDR3 comprises 18 residues. Between the trimmed V and J ends, which lost 1 base and 0 bases, there was a span of 16 bases. DNA of the CDR3: TGTGCCAGCAGCTTAGTACGATGGGGGGACTATAGCAATCAGCCCCAGCATTTT. As protein: CASSLVRWGDYSNQPQHF.

This chain connects TRBV19 to TRBJ2-2, with 9 bases fitting TRBD2. After removal of 7 bases from V and 6 bases from J, the junction contained 9 bases not matched to a gene. The germline gives CDR1 LNHDA, CDR2 SQIVND (reference sequence). The CDR3 contains 15 residues. The CDR3 loop reads CASTRRLAGPGELFF. The CDR3 bases are TGTGCCAGTACCCGGCGGCTAGCGGGACCCGGGGAGCTGTTTTTT.

This chain uses TRBV9 with TRBJ2-3; D unresolved. Per the germline V gene, CDR1 is SGDLS and CDR2 is YYNGEE. The V gene lost 4 bases and the J gene lost 6 bases, with 12 bases spanning the gap. The CDR3 runs to 13 residues. The CDR3 nucleotides are TGTGCCAGCAGCCCCGAGATGCGGGATACGCAGTATTTT. Translating it yields CASSPEMRDTQYF.

The J gene is TRBJ2-7, the V gene TRBV10-3, with 9 bases fitting TRBD1. This CDR3 comprises 13 residues. J gave up 6 bases and V 11 bases, and 11 bases lay outside the gene matches. Germline CDR1 and CDR2: ENHRY and SYGVKD. DNA for the CDR3: TGTGCCGCTACCTGGGGACAGGGTTCCGAGCAGTACTTC. Protein sequence: CAATWGQGSEQYF.

V gene TRBV5-1 combines with J gene TRBJ2-1, with TRBD2 identical over 12 bases. Germline CDR1 SGHRS, CDR2 YFSETQ. This CDR3 has 16 amino acids. V was clipped by 0 bases and J by 6 bases; unmatched bases: 4. CDR3 nucleotides: TGCGCCAGCAGCTTGGATCCTAGCGGGGGGGCCAATGAGCAGTTCTTC. Protein sequence: CASSLDPSGGANEQFF.

This chain connects TRBV2 to TRBJ2-1, with 12 bases identical to TRBD2. Germline-derived CDR1 and CDR2 are SNHLY and FYNNEI. This CDR3 has 14 residues. Losses at the gene ends were 9 bases for V and 5 bases for J; bases not matched to a gene: 5. As DNA, the CDR3 is TGTGCCAGAGACACTAGCGGGGGGCACAATGAGCAGTTCTTC. Amino acids: CARDTSGGHNEQFF.